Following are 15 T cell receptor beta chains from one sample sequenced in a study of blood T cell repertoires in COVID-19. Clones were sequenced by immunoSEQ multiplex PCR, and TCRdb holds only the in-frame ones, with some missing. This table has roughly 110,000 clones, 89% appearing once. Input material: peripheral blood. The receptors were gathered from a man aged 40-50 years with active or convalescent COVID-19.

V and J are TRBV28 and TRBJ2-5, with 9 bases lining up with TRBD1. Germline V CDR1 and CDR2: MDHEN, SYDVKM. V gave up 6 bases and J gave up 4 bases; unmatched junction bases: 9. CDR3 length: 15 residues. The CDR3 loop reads CASSNAGTGSETQYF. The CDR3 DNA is TGTGCCAGCAGCAATGCCGGGACAGGGTCAGAGACCCAGTACTTC.

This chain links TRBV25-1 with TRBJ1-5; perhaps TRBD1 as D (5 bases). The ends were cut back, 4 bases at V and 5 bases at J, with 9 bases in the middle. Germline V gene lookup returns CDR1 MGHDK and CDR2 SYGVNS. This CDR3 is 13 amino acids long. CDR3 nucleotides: TGTGCCAGCAGTGTTATAGGGGATCAGCCCCAGCATTTT. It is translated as CASSVIGDQPQHF.

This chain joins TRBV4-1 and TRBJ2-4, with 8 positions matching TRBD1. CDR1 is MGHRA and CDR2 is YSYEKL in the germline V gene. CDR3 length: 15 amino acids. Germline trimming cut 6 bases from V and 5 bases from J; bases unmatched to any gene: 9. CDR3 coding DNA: TGCGCCAGCAGGACAGGGGTGGGTTCGGAAAACATTCAGTACTTC. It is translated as CASRTGVGSENIQYF.

The CDR3 DNA is TGTGCCAGCAGCGTACAGGGTACCTACGAGCAGTACTTC. Translating gives CASSVQGTYEQYF. V usage is TRBV28 and J usage is TRBJ2-7, with TRBD1 as a possible D gene (6 bases). V was shortened by 6 bases and J by 2 bases, with 11 bases between the two germline ends. The CDR3 sequence is 13 residues long. Looked up from germline, CDR1 is MDHEN and CDR2 is SYDVKM.

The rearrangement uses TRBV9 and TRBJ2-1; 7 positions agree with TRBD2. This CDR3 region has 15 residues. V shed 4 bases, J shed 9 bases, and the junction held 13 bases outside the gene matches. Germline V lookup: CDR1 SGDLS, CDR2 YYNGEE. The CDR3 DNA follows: TGTGCCAGCAGCCCCCGAGTGGGCGGGAGCGGTGAGCAGTTCTTC. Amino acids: CASSPRVGGSGEQFF.

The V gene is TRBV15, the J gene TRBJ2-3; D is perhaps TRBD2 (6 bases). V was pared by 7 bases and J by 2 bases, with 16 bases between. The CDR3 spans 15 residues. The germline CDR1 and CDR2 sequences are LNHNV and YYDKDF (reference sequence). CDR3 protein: CATKRAPGLTDTQYF. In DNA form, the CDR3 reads TGTGCCACCAAGCGGGCCCCCGGACTCACAGATACGCAGTATTTT. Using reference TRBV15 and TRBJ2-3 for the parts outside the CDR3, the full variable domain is DAMVIQNPRYQVTQFGKPVTLSCSQTLNHNVMYWYQQKSSQAPKLLFHYYDKDFNNEADTPDNFQSRRPNTSFCFLDIRSPGLGDTAMYLCATKRAPGLTDTQYFGPGTRLTVL.

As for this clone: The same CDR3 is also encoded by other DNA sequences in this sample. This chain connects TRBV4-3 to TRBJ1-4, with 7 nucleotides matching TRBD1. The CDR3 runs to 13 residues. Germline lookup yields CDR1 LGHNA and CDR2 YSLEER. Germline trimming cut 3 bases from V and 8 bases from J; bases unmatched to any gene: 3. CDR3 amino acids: CASSQRQGEKLFF. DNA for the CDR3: TGCGCCAGCAGCCAGAGACAGGGCGAAAAACTGTTTTTT.

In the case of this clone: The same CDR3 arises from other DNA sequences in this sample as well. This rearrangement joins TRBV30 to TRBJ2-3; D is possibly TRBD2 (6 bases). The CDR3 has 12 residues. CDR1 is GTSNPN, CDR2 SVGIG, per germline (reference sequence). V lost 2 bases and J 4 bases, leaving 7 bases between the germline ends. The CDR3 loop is CAWSSGADTQYF. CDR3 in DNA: TGTGCCTGGAGTTCGGGGGCAGATACGCAGTATTTT.

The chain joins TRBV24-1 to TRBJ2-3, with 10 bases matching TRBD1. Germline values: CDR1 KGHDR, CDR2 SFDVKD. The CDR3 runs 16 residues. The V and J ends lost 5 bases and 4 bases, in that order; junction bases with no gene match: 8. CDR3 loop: CATSAPRQGAADTQYF. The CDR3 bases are TGTGCCACCAGTGCTCCACGACAGGGGGCCGCAGATACGCAGTATTTT.

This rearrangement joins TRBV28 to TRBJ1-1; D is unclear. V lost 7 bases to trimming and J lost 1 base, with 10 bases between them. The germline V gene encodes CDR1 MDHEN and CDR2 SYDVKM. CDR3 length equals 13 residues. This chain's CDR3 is CASTENPNTEAFF. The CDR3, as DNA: TGTGCCAGCACGGAGAACCCGAACACTGAAGCTTTCTTT.

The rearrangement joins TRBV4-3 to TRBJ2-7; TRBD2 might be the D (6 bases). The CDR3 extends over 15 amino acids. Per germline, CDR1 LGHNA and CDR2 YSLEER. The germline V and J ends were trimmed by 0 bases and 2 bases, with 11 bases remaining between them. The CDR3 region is CASSQEPSEAYEQYF. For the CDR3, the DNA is TGCGCCAGCAGCCAAGAACCTAGCGAGGCCTACGAGCAGTACTTC.

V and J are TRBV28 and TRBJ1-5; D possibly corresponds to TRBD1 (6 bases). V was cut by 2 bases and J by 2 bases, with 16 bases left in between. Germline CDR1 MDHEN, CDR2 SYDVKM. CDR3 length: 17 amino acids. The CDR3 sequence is CASSLVQGGMGNQPQHF. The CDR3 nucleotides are TGTGCCAGCAGTTTAGTACAGGGTGGTATGGGCAATCAGCCCCAGCATTTT.

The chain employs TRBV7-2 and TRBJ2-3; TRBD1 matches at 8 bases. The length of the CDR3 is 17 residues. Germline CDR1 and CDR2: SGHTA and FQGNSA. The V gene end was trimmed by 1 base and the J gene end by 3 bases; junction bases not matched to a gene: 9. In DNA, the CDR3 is TGTGCCAGCAGCTTAGTTAGAGGGACAGGACTAACAGATACGCAGTATTTT. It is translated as CASSLVRGTGLTDTQYF. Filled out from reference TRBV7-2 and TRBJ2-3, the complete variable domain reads GAGVSQSPSNKVTEKGKDVELRCDPISGHTALYWYRQSLGQGLEFLIYFQGNSAPDKSGLPSDRFSAERTGGSVSTLTIQRTQQEDSAVYLCASSLVRGTGLTDTQYFGPGTRLTVL.

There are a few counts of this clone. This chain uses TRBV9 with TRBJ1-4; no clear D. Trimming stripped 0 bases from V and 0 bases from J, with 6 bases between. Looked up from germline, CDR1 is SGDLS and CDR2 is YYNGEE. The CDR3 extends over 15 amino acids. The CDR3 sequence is CASSVGGATNEKLFF. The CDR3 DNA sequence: TGTGCCAGCAGCGTAGGTGGAGCAACTAATGAAAAACTGTTTTTT.

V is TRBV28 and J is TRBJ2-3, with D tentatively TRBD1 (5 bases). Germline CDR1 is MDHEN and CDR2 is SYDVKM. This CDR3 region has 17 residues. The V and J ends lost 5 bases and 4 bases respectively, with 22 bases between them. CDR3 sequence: CASSPTGLGLGSDTQYF. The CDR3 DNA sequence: TGTGCCAGCAGTCCCACGGGTTTGGGGCTTGGTTCAGATACGCAGTATTTT.